This T cell receptor (beta chain) was identified in a study of control samples from healthy donors and cancer patients. Germline values: CDR1 MDHEN, CDR2 SYDVKM. V lost 10 bases to trimming and J lost 3 bases, with 13 bases between them. The CDR3 runs 13 residues. Assay used: immunoSEQ multiplex PCR; TCRdb lists only in-frame clones, some missing. The repertoire holds roughly 400,000 clones, with 75% to 95% as singletons. This rearrangement joins TRBV28 to TRBJ2-1; tentative D call: TRBD1 (6 bases). The specimen sequenced was PBMCs. The receptor was isolated from a man in his forties or fifties with head and neck cancer. The CDR3 sequence is CATSGQLYNEQFF. The CDR3 nucleotides are TGTGCCACCTCAGGACAGCTCTACAATGAGCAGTTCTTC. Supplemented by reference TRBV28 and TRBJ2-1, the full variable domain reads DVKVTQSSRYLVKRTGEKVFLECVQDMDHENMFWYRQDPGLGLRLIYFSYDVKMKEKGDIPEGYSVSREKKERFSLILESASTNQTSMYLCATSGQLYNEQFFGPGTRLTVL.